One sample yielded the 16 T cell receptor beta chains listed below, sequenced in a study of human T cells and chemical hapten exposure. Using its own MiXCR run on the RACE reads, TCRdb lists one record per CDR3 protein. The data show approximately 350,000 distinct CDR3 sequences, under 8% seen once. The time point is: patch test 1, 2 weeks after DPC sensitization. Stated treatment: therapeutic diphenylcyclopropenone sensitization with weekly scalp DPC. Source: whole blood, taken in connection with sensitization to the hapten diphenylcyclopropenone (DPC). Receptors were obtained from a young woman with alopecia areata. Some clones in this sample may be carry-over from other donors' samples.

This clonotype was seen a few times. The chain uses TRBV6-2 or TRBV6-3 and TRBJ1-6; D gene ambiguous. The germline V gene has CDR1 MNHEY and CDR2 SVGEGT. Trimming shortened V by 6 bases and J by 7 bases, and 13 bases separated the two germline ends. CDR3 length: 14 amino acids. DNA for the CDR3: TGTGCCAGCAGACGGCCAATCCTGAATTCACCCCTCCACTTT. Translation: CASRRPILNSPLHF.

The table lists this clonotype with a few counts. V gene TRBV7-8 combines with J gene TRBJ2-7; D ambiguous. The CDR3 is 14 amino acids. Trimming took off 0 bases at V and 3 bases at J, with 9 bases between the two ends. The V gene's germline CDR1 is SGHVS and CDR2 FQNEAQ. The CDR3 region is CASSLALGNYEQYF. The DNA for the CDR3 is TGTGCCAGCAGCTTAGCACTGGGGAACTACGAGCAGTACTTC.

The V and J genes are TRBV27 and TRBJ1-5; possible D gene TRBD1, 6 bases. V shed 3 bases and J shed 7 bases, with 19 bases lying between them. The CDR3 has 16 residues. The germline V gene has CDR1 MNHEY and CDR2 SMNVEV (reference sequence). The CDR3 spells CASSFRGGREGQPQHF. The CDR3 nucleotides read TGTGCCAGCAGTTTTCGGGGGGGCAGGGAAGGGCAGCCCCAGCATTTT.

This clonotype was counted between two and nine times. V is TRBV10-3 and J is TRBJ2-7; D assignment may be TRBD1 or TRBD2 (5 bases each). V lost 10 bases, J lost 1 base, and 20 bases lay in between. Per germline, CDR1 ENHRY and CDR2 SYGVKD. The CDR3 contains 15 residues. The CDR3 here is CATLPGPDSSYEQYF. CDR3 sequence (DNA): TGTGCCACTCTACCGGGACCGGACTCATCCTACGAGCAGTACTTC.

This chain connects TRBV28 to TRBJ1-2, with a possible D match to TRBD1 (6 bases). CDR3 length: 14 residues. Germline V gene lookup returns CDR1 MDHEN and CDR2 SYDVKM. With 3 bases removed from V and 3 bases from J, the gap between germline ends came to 11 bases. Here the CDR3 DNA reads TGTGCCAGCAGTTTGTCCCGGACAGACTATGGCTACACCTTC. Translation: CASSLSRTDYGYTF.

The chain employs TRBV19 and TRBJ2-4, with 8 nucleotides matching TRBD1. From germline, CDR1 is LNHDA and CDR2 SQIVND (reference sequence). This CDR3 comprises 15 residues. J was trimmed by 3 bases and V by 4 bases; bases with no gene match: 5. The CDR3 DNA follows: TGTGCCAGTAGTACCAGGGGGCTGGGCAAAAACATTCAGTACTTC. Translation gives CASSTRGLGKNIQYF.

As regards this clonotype: A much larger clone differs from this one at a single base, so this may be a read error. The chain recombines TRBV28 with TRBJ2-3; 9 nucleotides line up with TRBD2. Germline CDR1 and CDR2: MDHEN and SYDVKM. The CDR3 runs 14 residues. The J segment lost 4 bases and the V segment lost 8 bases, leaving 7 bases of the junction unmatched. The chain's CDR3 is CASRLAGTADTQYF. CDR3 DNA sequence: TGTGCCAGCCGCCTAGCGGGAACCGCAGATACGCAGTATTTT.

This clonotype was seen at least ten times. This chain joins TRBV4-3 and TRBJ1-1; 7 bases line up with TRBD1. The CDR3 extends over 15 amino acids. The V gene end was trimmed by 6 bases and the J gene end by 3 bases; junction bases not matched to a gene: 10. Per the germline V gene, CDR1 is LGHNA and CDR2 is YSLEER. The CDR3 sequence is CASSIEVRGDTEAFF. CDR3 nucleotides: TGCGCCAGCAGTATAGAGGTCAGGGGGGACACTGAAGCTTTCTTT.

This clonotype was seen at least ten times. The chain combines TRBV6-6 with TRBJ2-2; TRBD2 might be the D (5 bases). V was clipped by 7 bases and J by 0 bases, with 6 bases between them. The CDR3 spans 13 residues. Looked up from germline, CDR1 is MNHNY and CDR2 is SVGAGI (reference sequence). The CDR3 sequence is CASTGANTGELFF. CDR3 in DNA: TGTGCCAGCACCGGGGCGAACACCGGGGAGCTGTTTTTT.

The V and J genes are TRBV7-8 and TRBJ2-1; TRBD1 or TRBD2 may be the D gene (6 bases each). This CDR3 region has 15 residues. Trimming pared 2 bases from V and 6 bases from J, leaving 14 bases between. Germline V gene sequence: CDR1 SGHVS, CDR2 FQNEAQ. The CDR3 region is CASSLSGGYGNEQFF. The CDR3 bases are TGTGCCAGCAGCTTATCCGGGGGCTATGGCAATGAGCAGTTCTTC.

V and J are TRBV3-1 and TRBJ1-1, with TRBD1 matching 7 bases. CDR3 size: 13 residues. Germline values: CDR1 LGHDT, CDR2 YNNKEL (reference sequence). With 2 bases clipped from V and 6 bases from J, the junction kept 3 bases outside the gene matches. CDR3 coding DNA: TGTGCCAGCAGCCAATCAGGGGGGTCTGAAGCTTTCTTT. It encodes CASSQSGGSEAFF.

V is TRBV6-5 and J is TRBJ2-3; TRBD2 is a possible D gene (5 bases). The V end lost 11 bases, the J end lost 1 base, and 13 bases lay between the germline ends. The CDR3 sequence is 13 residues long. The V gene's germline CDR1 is MNHEY and CDR2 SVGAGI. The chain's CDR3 is CAATRPGTDTQYF. Here the CDR3 DNA reads TGTGCCGCTACTAGACCCGGCACAGATACGCAGTATTTT.

The sample holds a few counts of this clonotype. The V call is TRBV7-2, the J call TRBJ1-5, with a weak D call TRBD1 (6 bases). Germline V gene lookup returns CDR1 SGHTA and CDR2 FQGNSA. The V end lost 0 bases, the J end lost 8 bases, and 11 bases lay between the germline ends. CDR3 length: 14 residues. CDR3: CASSLARGEKPQHF. CDR3 bases: TGTGCCAGCAGCTTAGCCAGGGGAGAGAAGCCCCAGCATTTT.

In its sample, this clonotype was seen many times. V and J are TRBV7-2 and TRBJ1-1; D not certain. V was shortened by 1 base and J by 8 bases, with 17 bases between the two germline ends. The CDR3 spans 15 residues. CDR1 is SGHTA and CDR2 is FQGNSA in the germline V gene. CDR3 protein: CASSLDSYFQGEAFF. The CDR3 DNA sequence: TGTGCCAGCAGCTTAGATTCGTATTTCCAAGGGGAAGCTTTCTTT.

The chain has TRBV29-1 and TRBJ1-1; D is unclear. The CDR3 runs to 12 residues. Trimming cost V 7 bases and J 2 bases, with 11 bases left between them. Germline assignment: CDR1 SQVTM and CDR2 ANQGSEA. CDR3 residues: CSATDGNTEAFF. DNA for the CDR3: TGCAGCGCTACTGATGGAAACACTGAAGCTTTCTTT. Together with reference TRBV29-1 and TRBJ1-1, the CDR3 gives the full variable domain: SAVISQKPSRDICQRGTSLTIQCQVDSQVTMMFWYRQQPGQSLTLIATANQGSEATYESGFVIDKFPISRPNLTFSTLTVSNMSPEDSSIYLCSATDGNTEAFFGQGTRLTVV.

For the CDR3, the DNA is TGCAGTGTTCGACAGTACAATGAGCAGTTCTTC. This gives the protein CSVRQYNEQFF. The chain uses TRBV20-1 and TRBJ2-1; maybe TRBD1 (5 bases). This CDR3 contains 11 residues. With 7 bases removed from V and 4 bases from J, the gap between germline ends came to 8 bases. CDR1 DFQATT and CDR2 SNEGSKA come from the germline V gene (reference sequence).